One and the same sample provided the 21 T cell receptor beta chains below, sequenced in a study of cytomegalovirus exposure and HLA in healthy donors. The PCR used 60 Vbeta and 13 Jbeta primers. The repertoire was sequenced with immunoSEQ multiplex PCR; TCRdb's copy has only in-frame clones and lacks some. In the table there are roughly 90,000 clones, around 84% of which are singletons. Sequencing was performed on PBMCs. These receptors were taken from a man younger than 35 in good health and CMV-seronegative.

The chain employs TRBV6-5 and TRBJ1-1, with TRBD1 matching 7 bases. V shed 5 bases and J 1 base; nucleotides not matched to a gene: 1. The germline V gene has CDR1 MNHEY and CDR2 SVGAGI. The CDR3 extends over 13 amino acids. CDR3 bases: TGTGCCAGCAGTCGGACAGGGAACACTGAAGCTTTCTTT. This sequence encodes CASSRTGNTEAFF.

This clone was picked up a small number of times. The gene calls are TRBV28 and TRBJ1-2; a possible D gene is TRBD1 (6 bases). The germline CDR1 and CDR2 sequences are MDHEN and SYDVKM. This CDR3 has 14 amino acids. Trimming shortened V by 3 bases and J by 7 bases, and 15 bases separated the two germline ends. The CDR3 region has the DNA TGTGCCAGCAGTTTCGGTGGCGAAGGGGGTGGCTACACCTTC. It specifies CASSFGGEGGGYTF.

The CDR3 DNA reads as TGTGCCAGCAGCCCAAGACTGGCGAACACTGAAGCTTTCTTT. It yields the protein CASSPRLANTEAFF. The chain uses TRBV7-2 and TRBJ1-1; D ambiguous. Trimming took 5 bases from V and 1 from J, leaving 11 bases between them. There are 14 residues in the CDR3. Germline loops: CDR1 SGHTA, CDR2 FQGNSA.

J is TRBJ2-7 and V is TRBV5-6; TRBD1 is a possible D gene (6 bases). The germline V gene encodes CDR1 SGHDT and CDR2 YYEEEE. The CDR3 is 15 amino acids. V was trimmed by 0 bases and J by 3 bases, leaving 13 bases between them. Written as DNA, the CDR3 is TGTGCCAGCAGCTTGGTCGGCCAGGGGCGCTACGAGCAGTACTTC. Encoded protein: CASSLVGQGRYEQYF.

The rearrangement joins TRBV28 to TRBJ1-1; 9 bases match TRBD1. The germline V gene encodes CDR1 MDHEN and CDR2 SYDVKM. V shed 5 bases, J shed 5 bases, and the junction held 6 bases outside the gene matches. The CDR3 contains 14 residues. For the CDR3, the DNA is TGTGCCAGCAGTCTGGACAGGGGTTTGACTGAAGCTTTCTTT. Protein: CASSLDRGLTEAFF. The full variable domain, in which reference TRBV28 and TRBJ1-1 provide the parts outside the CDR3, is DVKVTQSSRYLVKRTGEKVFLECVQDMDHENMFWYRQDPGLGLRLIYFSYDVKMKEKGDIPEGYSVSREKKERFSLILESASTNQTSMYLCASSLDRGLTEAFFGQGTRLTVV.

This CDR3 is CASVPLGGNSGNTIYF. CDR3 in DNA: TGTGCCAGTGTCCCACTGGGAGGGAACTCTGGAAACACCATATATTTT. This chain links TRBV19 with TRBJ1-3; D call uncertain. The CDR3 extends over 16 amino acids. V gave up 8 bases and J gave up 0 bases, with 17 bases separating them. Germline CDR1 reads LNHDA; CDR2 reads SQIVND (reference sequence). Looking up the rest from reference TRBV19 and TRBJ1-3 gives the full variable domain: DGGITQSPKYLFRKEGQNVTLSCEQNLNHDAMYWYRQDPGQGLRLIYYSQIVNDFQKGDIAEGYSVSREKKESFPLTVTSAQKNPTAFYLCASVPLGGNSGNTIYFGEGSWLTVV.

The V and J genes are TRBV10-2 and TRBJ1-1; D is unresolved. The CDR3 has 11 amino acids. Trimming shortened V by 7 bases and J by 4 bases, and 7 bases separated the two germline ends. From germline, CDR1 is WSHSY and CDR2 SAAADI. The CDR3 coding sequence is TGCGCCAGCACCTCTCGCACTGAAGCTTTCTTT. Encoded protein: CASTSRTEAFF.

This sequence joins TRBV7-9 and TRBJ2-1, with 12 positions matching TRBD2. CDR3 length equals 17 residues. The V and J ends lost 1 base and 5 bases, in that order; junction bases with no gene match: 6. Germline CDR1 SEHNR, CDR2 FQNEAQ (reference sequence). CDR3: CASSLGALAGGHNEQFF. CDR3 sequence (DNA): TGTGCCAGCAGCTTAGGTGCCCTAGCGGGAGGGCACAATGAGCAGTTCTTC.

The rearrangement uses TRBV19 and TRBJ2-1; maybe TRBD2 (5 bases). Germline V gives CDR1 LNHDA, CDR2 SQIVND (reference sequence). This CDR3 region has 13 residues. Trimming took 3 bases from V and 9 from J, leaving 12 bases between them. The DNA of the CDR3 is TGTGCCAGTAGTATCCGGGGAGCGCTTGAGCAGTTCTTC. Its translation is CASSIRGALEQFF.

The chain carries TRBV27 and TRBJ1-2; 10 bases are a match to TRBD1. CDR3 length: 17 amino acids. The germline gives CDR1 MNHEY, CDR2 SMNVEV (reference sequence). Germline trimming cut 4 bases from V and 0 bases from J; bases unmatched to any gene: 8. The CDR3 nucleotides read TGTGCCAGCAGTTCCCGGGACAGGGGAGCGCCTAACTATGGCTACACCTTC. Its translation is CASSSRDRGAPNYGYTF.

The chain links TRBV7-2 to TRBJ1-3, with TRBD1 identical over 7 bases. The CDR3 extends over 14 amino acids. Germline trimming cut 8 bases from V and 5 bases from J; bases unmatched to any gene: 9. The germline CDR1 and CDR2 sequences are SGHTA and FQGNSA. CDR3 nucleotide sequence: TGTGCCAGCGCCGAGCAGGGACAGCGAAACACCATATATTTT. Its protein is CASAEQGQRNTIYF.

The V call is TRBV5-4, the J call TRBJ2-7, with unresolved D. Germline V gene data show CDR1 as SGHNT and CDR2 as YYREEE (reference sequence). The length of the CDR3 is 14 residues. The ends were cut back, 0 bases at V and 1 base at J, with 8 bases in the middle. CDR3 nucleotide sequence: TGTGCCAGCAGCTTGGTCGGGTCGTCCTACGAGCAGTACTTC. This gives the protein CASSLVGSSYEQYF. Looking up the rest from reference TRBV5-4 and TRBJ2-7 gives the full variable domain: ETGVTQSPTHLIKTRGQQVTLRCSSQSGHNTVSWYQQALGQGPQFIFQYYREEENGRGNFPPRFSGLQFPNYSSELNVNALELDDSALYLCASSLVGSSYEQYFGPGTRLTVT.

This sequence joins TRBV18 and TRBJ1-2, with D possibly matching TRBD1 (5 bases). CDR1 and CDR2 from the germline V gene are KGHSH and LQKENI. Trimming removed 2 bases at V and 5 bases at J, with 18 bases between. The CDR3 totals 16 residues. In nucleotides, the CDR3 is TGTGCCAGCTCACCAAAACGGGGGAATCCCGATTATGGCTACACCTTC. This encodes CASSPKRGNPDYGYTF.

The chain combines TRBV27 with TRBJ1-2, with a possible D match to TRBD1 (6 bases). Trimming removed 5 bases from V and 6 bases from J, with 19 bases in between. This CDR3 is built from 15 residues. CDR1 is MNHEY, CDR2 SMNVEV, per germline (reference sequence). The CDR3 here is CASSPRTARRDGYTF. The CDR3 region has the DNA TGTGCCAGCAGTCCTCGGACAGCCAGAAGGGATGGCTACACCTTC.

J is TRBJ2-6 and V is TRBV5-1, with a possible D match to TRBD1 (7 bases). Trimming took 1 base from V and 2 from J, leaving 13 bases between them. This CDR3 has 17 residues. The germline CDR1 and CDR2 sequences are SGHRS and YFSETQ. The CDR3 DNA sequence: TGCGCCAGCAGCTTGCGTCAGGGGGAGGCTGGGGCCAACGTCCTGACTTTC. Its translation: CASSLRQGEAGANVLTF.

The CDR3: CAWSSGFQETQYF. CDR3 nucleotide sequence: TGTGCCTGGAGTTCGGGTTTCCAAGAGACCCAGTACTTC. J is TRBJ2-5 and V is TRBV30, with D uncertain. The CDR3 sequence is 13 residues long. V was shortened by 2 bases and J by 1 base, with 8 bases between the two germline ends. Germline CDR1 and CDR2: GTSNPN and SVGIG (reference sequence).

A few counts support this clone. This rearrangement joins TRBV13 to TRBJ2-1, with unresolved D. With 1 base removed from V and 6 bases from J, the gap between germline ends came to 7 bases. Germline-derived CDR1 and CDR2 are PRHDT and FYEKMQ (reference sequence). The CDR3 consists of 13 residues. The CDR3 protein is CASSLVPSNEQFF. In nucleotides, the CDR3 is TGTGCCAGCAGCTTAGTTCCGAGCAATGAGCAGTTCTTC.

This chain links TRBV4-2 with TRBJ2-5; 7 bases align to TRBD1. The CDR3 is 17 residues long. The V gene end was trimmed by 5 bases and the J gene end by 1 base; junction bases not matched to a gene: 13. Germline CDR1 is LGHNA and CDR2 is YNFKEQ. The CDR3 loop reads CASSESRDREIQETQYF. Here the CDR3 DNA reads TGTGCCAGCAGCGAAAGCCGGGACAGAGAAATCCAAGAGACCCAGTACTTC.

The chain combines TRBV19 with TRBJ1-5; no clear D. V lost 6 bases and J 2 bases, leaving 14 bases between the germline ends. Germline V lookup: CDR1 LNHDA, CDR2 SQIVND (reference sequence). The CDR3 sequence is 15 residues long. The CDR3 DNA is TGTGCCAGTAGCCCGGGAGGTAAGGGCAATCAGCCCCAGCATTTT. It translates to CASSPGGKGNQPQHF.

The genes are TRBV5-4 and TRBJ2-7, with 11 bases aligning to TRBD2. With 3 bases clipped from V and 1 base from J, the junction kept 9 bases outside the gene matches. Germline V gene lookup returns CDR1 SGHNT and CDR2 YYREEE (reference sequence). The CDR3 runs to 17 residues. This CDR3 is CASSSPGLAGKSYEQYF. The CDR3 nucleotides are TGTGCCAGCAGCTCGCCCGGACTAGCGGGTAAATCCTACGAGCAGTACTTC.

The J gene is TRBJ2-7, the V gene TRBV6-5; perhaps TRBD2 as D (5 bases). The CDR3 has 13 residues. Germline values: CDR1 MNHEY, CDR2 SVGAGI. V shed 2 bases and J shed 1 base, with 6 bases lying between them. CDR3 DNA sequence: TGTGCCAGCAGTTACACGGGGTCCTACGAGCAGTACTTC. This gives the protein CASSYTGSYEQYF.